These 3 T cell receptor beta chains originate from one sample sequenced in a study of T cells in Graves' hyperthyroidism and ophthalmopathy (dated by TCRdb to the late 2010s). The receptor library was made with multiplex PCR. The sequencer listed for this sample is Illumina HiSeq 2000. The TCR beta CDR3 regions were amplified from the RNA transcripts. The first round of RT-PCR for the TCR CDR3 was performed with the HTBI primer set and the Qiagen OneStep RT-PCR kit. In TCRdb, the public reads were trimmed at Q25 with fastp and aligned with MiXCR, with productive beta chains retained. Each entry is one CDR3 protein sequence, shown with its most common DNA and genes. The sample has about 540,000 distinct CDR3 sequences on record, roughly 46% of them singletons. Together, the top ten hold about 7.8% of the sample. Input material: peripheral blood or thyroid tissue (not recorded which). All receptors come from a woman younger than 30 with Graves' hyperthyroidism.

This clonotype was counted many times. The V gene is TRBV10-3, the J gene TRBJ2-5; perhaps TRBD2 as D (6 bases). CDR1 is ENHRY and CDR2 is SYGVKD in the germline V gene. V was cut by 4 bases and J by 1 base, with 16 bases left in between. The CDR3 extends over 16 amino acids. CDR3 amino acids: CAISGGVGGLQETQYF. CDR3 sequence (DNA): TGTGCCATCAGTGGTGGGGTTGGGGGACTCCAAGAGACCCAGTACTTC.

This chain joins TRBV7-8 and TRBJ1-5, with a weak D call TRBD1 (5 bases). This CDR3 comprises 18 residues. Germline CDR1 SGHVS, CDR2 FQNEAQ. V shed 6 bases and J shed 3 bases, with 24 bases lying between them. The CDR3 loop reads CASSPPWGDYGYNQPQHF. CDR3 DNA: TGTGCCAGCAGTCCTCCTTGGGGGGACTATGGCTACAATCAGCCCCAGCATTTT.

The CDR3 here is CSAREYGNYGYTF. The CDR3 nucleotides read TGCAGTGCTAGAGAGTACGGGAACTATGGCTACACCTTC. J is TRBJ1-2 and V is TRBV20-1, with no clear D. Trimming stripped 0 bases from V and 2 bases from J, with 7 bases between. The CDR3 consists of 13 residues. Germline-derived CDR1 and CDR2 are DFQATT and SNEGSKA (reference sequence).